Each of the 8 T cell receptor beta chains below was sequenced from the same sample in a study of shared clonotypes between healthy human individuals. Naive CD8 cells lacked CD45RO, underwent positive selection for CCR7 and left out terminally differentiated effector memory CD45RA+ cells. Here immunoSEQ multiplex PCR was the method, and the copy in TCRdb shows in-frame clones only, minus some. This sample has roughly 2,000,000 clones; 93% occur once, and the top ten carry more than 1.5%. Sequences were obtained from naive CD8+ T cells from PBMCs. These receptors were obtained from a man aged 18 to 30 in good health. Some clones in this sample may be carry-over from other donors' samples.

CDR3 loop: CASSEPGGIRGTQYF. The CDR3 region has the DNA TGTGCCAGCAGCGAACCGGGGGGGATCCGCGGGACCCAGTACTTC. J is TRBJ2-5 and V is TRBV9; 8 bases agree with TRBD2. This CDR3 region has 15 residues. Germline V gene data show CDR1 as SGDLS and CDR2 as YYNGEE. V shed 3 bases and J 7 bases; nucleotides not matched to a gene: 11.

The gene calls are TRBV5-4 and TRBJ2-2; D gene uncertain. Germline V CDR1 and CDR2: SGHNT, YYREEE (reference sequence). V lost 2 bases to trimming and J lost 6 bases, with 5 bases between them. The CDR3 runs 12 residues. The CDR3 here is CASSFYAGELFF. The CDR3 bases are TGTGCCAGCAGCTTCTATGCCGGGGAGCTGTTTTTT.

This chain connects TRBV19 to TRBJ1-1; D unclear. This CDR3 contains 13 residues. Germline assignment: CDR1 LNHDA and CDR2 SQIVND (reference sequence). With 2 bases removed from V and 1 base from J, the gap between germline ends came to 5 bases. CDR3 nucleotides: TGTGCCAGTAGTATAATGAAGAACACTGAAGCTTTCTTT. Its protein is CASSIMKNTEAFF.

The chain couples TRBV28 to TRBJ2-1, with D uncertain. This CDR3 spans 16 amino acids. V was cut by 7 bases and J by 2 bases, with 18 bases left in between. In germline, CDR1 is MDHEN, CDR2 SYDVKM. CDR3 in amino acids: CASTSPSRPPYNEQFF. CDR3 sequence (DNA): TGTGCCAGCACCTCCCCAAGCCGGCCACCCTACAATGAGCAGTTCTTC.

The chain carries TRBV27 and TRBJ2-5; 9 bases are shared with TRBD1. Trimming cost V 4 bases and J 1 base; bases outside gene matches: 7. Germline V gives CDR1 MNHEY, CDR2 SMNVEV (reference sequence). This CDR3 comprises 16 residues. CDR3 nucleotide sequence: TGTGCCAGCAGTTCTTACGCGGACAGGGGCCAAGAGACCCAGTACTTC. Translated, it gives CASSSYADRGQETQYF.

This sequence joins TRBV4-3 and TRBJ2-1; 11 bases line up with TRBD2. The CDR3 is 18 amino acids. Germline lookup yields CDR1 LGHNA and CDR2 YSLEER. The junction had 7 bases not matched to a gene; V was cut back by 3 bases and J by 0 bases. The CDR3 loop reads CASSHTSGGHSSYNEQFF. CDR3 DNA sequence: TGCGCCAGCAGCCACACTAGCGGGGGTCACAGCTCCTACAATGAGCAGTTCTTC.

The chain has TRBV7-9 and TRBJ2-7, with D possibly TRBD1 on 6 matching bases. V shed 5 bases and J shed 2 bases, with 13 bases lying between them. This CDR3 is built from 14 residues. Per germline, CDR1 SEHNR and CDR2 FQNEAQ (reference sequence). The CDR3 DNA sequence: TGTGCCAGCAGCGGTCGAGGGGGTGCCTACGAGCAGTACTTC. It encodes CASSGRGGAYEQYF.

The CDR3 DNA reads as TGTGCCAGCAGCCAAGCCCCTAGTTCGGCAGATACGCAGTATTTT. Translation: CASSQAPSSADTQYF. V gene TRBV14 combines with J gene TRBJ2-3; D gene ambiguous. Trimming shortened V by 1 base and J by 4 bases, and 12 bases separated the two germline ends. Per the germline V gene, CDR1 is SGHDN and CDR2 is FVKESK. CDR3 size: 15 residues.